This entry lists 21 T cell receptor beta chains sequenced from one sample in a study of blood T cell repertoires in COVID-19. Only in-frame clones appear in the TCRdb table, and some are missing; sequencing was by immunoSEQ multiplex PCR. The repertoire holds about 150,000 clones, with 65% to 90% as singletons. The material sequenced was peripheral blood. The receptors were sampled from a man between 65 and 79 years old with acute or convalescent COVID-19.

The rearrangement uses TRBV7-2 and TRBJ1-5; D possibly corresponds to TRBD1 (6 bases). CDR3 length equals 15 residues. The V gene lost 2 bases and the J gene lost 3 bases, with 11 bases spanning the gap. Germline CDR1 is SGHTA and CDR2 is FQGNSA. CDR3 nucleotide sequence: TGTGCCAGCAGCTTACAGGGGCTATACAATCAGCCCCAGCATTTT. It translates to CASSLQGLYNQPQHF. Full variable domain (missing parts from reference TRBV7-2 and TRBJ1-5): GAGVSQSPSNKVTEKGKDVELRCDPISGHTALYWYRQSLGQGLEFLIYFQGNSAPDKSGLPSDRFSAERTGGSVSTLTIQRTQQEDSAVYLCASSLQGLYNQPQHFGDGTRLSIL.

V gene TRBV6-6 combines with J gene TRBJ2-7; TRBD1 aligns across 8 bases. Trimming cost V 2 bases and J 2 bases; bases outside gene matches: 5. This CDR3 has 15 amino acids. Per the germline V gene, CDR1 is MNHNY and CDR2 is SVGAGI (reference sequence). The CDR3: CASSYGDRLTYEQYF. CDR3 nucleotides: TGTGCCAGCAGTTACGGGGACAGGTTGACCTACGAGCAGTACTTC.

The rearrangement links TRBV2 to TRBJ2-7, with 9 bases lining up with TRBD2. The CDR3 has 13 residues. Looked up from germline, CDR1 is SNHLY and CDR2 is FYNNEI. Losses at the gene ends were 8 bases for V and 7 bases for J; bases not matched to a gene: 9. CDR3 sequence (DNA): TGTGCCAGCTTGGCGGGAGGGCCGGGGGAGCAGTACTTC. It is translated as CASLAGGPGEQYF.

This chain uses TRBV6-6 with TRBJ2-3; D is ambiguous. The germline CDR1 and CDR2 sequences are MNHNY and SVGAGI (reference sequence). This CDR3 spans 12 amino acids. Trimming pared 10 bases from V and 1 base from J, leaving 9 bases between. The CDR3 DNA follows: TGTGCCACAAAAGCTCGCACAGATACGCAGTATTTT. Translation: CATKARTDTQYF.

In its sample, this clone was seen once. The CDR3 sequence is CASSQDIAGGRETQYF. CDR3 nucleotides: TGCGCCAGCAGCCAAGATATCGCGGGAGGAAGGGAGACCCAGTACTTC. The chain is built from TRBV4-3 and TRBJ2-5, with 8 bases that match TRBD2. Losses at the gene ends were 0 bases for V and 5 bases for J; bases not matched to a gene: 8. From germline, CDR1 is LGHNA and CDR2 YSLEER. The CDR3 runs to 16 residues.

This clone showed up just once. The rearrangement uses TRBV7-3 and TRBJ2-1; 7 nucleotides line up with TRBD1. V trimming: 4 bases; J trimming: 3 bases; junction bases outside the gene matches: 9. This CDR3 comprises 16 residues. Germline CDR1 reads SGHTA; CDR2 reads FQGTGA. CDR3 DNA sequence: TGTGCCAGCAGCTCGACGCCCCGGGACAGCTACAATGAGCAGTTCTTC. This translates into CASSSTPRDSYNEQFF. The variable domain in full, with the rest retrieved from reference TRBV7-3 and TRBJ2-1, is GAGVSQTPSNKVTEKGKYVELRCDPISGHTALYWYRQSLGQGPEFLIYFQGTGAADDSGLPNDRFFAVRPEGSVSTLKIQRTERGDSAVYLCASSSTPRDSYNEQFFGPGTRLTVL.

The J gene is TRBJ1-4, the V gene TRBV7-9, with TRBD1 matching 9 bases. There are 18 residues in the CDR3. Unmatched junction bases numbered 9, after V lost 4 bases and J lost 0 bases. The germline V gene encodes CDR1 SEHNR and CDR2 FQNEAQ (reference sequence). The CDR3 DNA is TGTGCCAGCAGCTCCGGGACAGGGACGTTAGCAACTAATGAAAAACTGTTTTTT. Translation gives CASSSGTGTLATNEKLFF.

The chain links TRBV6-2 or TRBV6-3 to TRBJ2-5; TRBD2 aligns across 7 bases. The ends lost 4 bases at V and 4 bases at J; junction bases unmatched: 3. This CDR3 region has 13 residues. Germline assignment: CDR1 MNHEY and CDR2 SVGEGT. DNA for the CDR3: TGTGCCAGCAGTTGGGAGGGCCCAGAGACCCAGTACTTC. It specifies CASSWEGPETQYF.

The J gene is TRBJ2-3, the V gene TRBV2; possible D gene TRBD1, 5 bases. V shed 4 bases and J shed 4 bases, with 6 bases lying between them. Germline CDR1 is SNHLY and CDR2 is FYNNEI. The CDR3 contains 12 residues. The CDR3 DNA reads TGTGCCAGCAGTGTGGGGCCAGATACGCAGTATTTT. As protein: CASSVGPDTQYF.

This rearrangement joins TRBV6-2 or TRBV6-3 to TRBJ2-1; 16 bases are shared with TRBD2. CDR1 is MNHEY, CDR2 SVGEGT, per germline. This CDR3 contains 16 residues. V lost 2 bases to trimming and J lost 9 bases; unmatched junction nucleotides: 4. The CDR3 sequence: CASSYVGTSGRGEQFF. The CDR3 DNA sequence: TGTGCCAGCAGTTACGTCGGGACTAGCGGGAGGGGTGAGCAGTTCTTC.

The rearrangement links TRBV7-2 to TRBJ2-7, with 10 bases aligning to TRBD2. Looked up from germline, CDR1 is SGHTA and CDR2 is FQGNSA. Unmatched junction bases numbered 11, after V lost 5 bases and J lost 7 bases. The CDR3 spans 15 residues. CDR3 in amino acids: CASSPLAGAVREQYF. The CDR3, as DNA: TGTGCCAGCAGCCCGCTAGCGGGAGCGGTTCGGGAGCAGTACTTC.

V gene TRBV27 combines with J gene TRBJ1-2; 9 bases match TRBD1. The CDR3 loop spans 13 amino acids. Germline CDR1 and CDR2: MNHEY and SMNVEV (reference sequence). The trim removed 5 bases at V and 3 bases at J, leaving 1 base unmatched. As DNA, the CDR3 is TGTGCCAGCAGTCGGACAGGGGACTATGGCTACACCTTC. This encodes CASSRTGDYGYTF.

The rearrangement joins TRBV4-2 to TRBJ2-7; possible D gene TRBD2, 6 bases. Germline CDR1 and CDR2: LGHNA and YNFKEQ. This CDR3 is 14 amino acids long. Between the trimmed V and J ends, which lost 4 bases and 7 bases, there was a span of 17 bases. CDR3 region: CASSREGRDSEQYF. For the CDR3, the DNA is TGTGCCAGCAGCCGAGAGGGACGGGACTCTGAGCAGTACTTC.

The chain uses TRBV6-5 and TRBJ2-2, with D uncertain. The V gene lost 2 bases and the J gene lost 5 bases, with 6 bases spanning the gap. This CDR3 contains 13 residues. Germline CDR1 reads MNHEY; CDR2 reads SVGAGI. In DNA form, the CDR3 reads TGTGCCAGCAGTTACCGGGTGACCGGGGAGCTGTTTTTT. Translating gives CASSYRVTGELFF.

The chain links TRBV14 to TRBJ2-6; D ambiguous. Trimming removed 1 base at V and 4 bases at J, with 8 bases between. The CDR3 has 15 residues. Germline CDR1 is SGHDN and CDR2 is FVKESK. Written as DNA, the CDR3 is TGTGCCAGCAGCCAAGGTCCAGGCGGGGCCAACGTCCTGACTTTC. Residues: CASSQGPGGANVLTF.

For the CDR3, the DNA is TGTGCCAGCAGCTTAGATAGGGGCGGCGAGCAGTACTTC. Translating gives CASSLDRGGEQYF. The chain carries TRBV11-2 and TRBJ2-7; weak D call: TRBD1 (5 bases). This CDR3 has 13 residues. The germline V gene encodes CDR1 SGHAT and CDR2 FQNNGV. V lost 0 bases and J 6 bases, leaving 9 bases between the germline ends. Variable domain in full (rest from reference TRBV11-2 and TRBJ2-7): EAGVAQSPRYKIIEKRQSVAFWCNPISGHATLYWYQQILGQGPKLLIQFQNNGVVDDSQLPKDRFSAERLKGVDSTLKIQPAKLEDSAVYLCASSLDRGGEQYFGPGTRLTVT.

The chain recombines TRBV30 with TRBJ2-3; 11 bases fit TRBD1. Germline lookup yields CDR1 GTSNPN and CDR2 SVGIG (reference sequence). This CDR3 has 13 residues. The ends lost 5 bases at V and 4 bases at J; junction bases unmatched: 2. CDR3 amino acids: CAWGQGASDTQYF. Written as DNA, the CDR3 is TGTGCCTGGGGACAGGGGGCATCAGATACGCAGTATTTT.

The chain joins TRBV19 to TRBJ2-1; a weak D match, TRBD2 (5 bases). The V gene's germline CDR1 is LNHDA and CDR2 SQIVND (reference sequence). Trimming removed 3 bases at V and 3 bases at J, with 12 bases between. The CDR3 has 15 amino acids. CDR3 amino acids: CASSISAGIYNEQFF. The DNA for the CDR3 is TGTGCCAGTAGTATCTCGGCGGGCATCTACAATGAGCAGTTCTTC.

This chain joins TRBV28 and TRBJ2-1; 12 nucleotides line up with TRBD2. Germline loops: CDR1 MDHEN, CDR2 SYDVKM. Losses at the gene ends were 8 bases for V and 3 bases for J; bases not matched to a gene: 26. The CDR3 runs 22 residues. In DNA form, the CDR3 reads TGTGCCAGCTGTGCTACCGGGACAGGAGCTAGCGGGAGGGCCTGGATCTACAATGAGCAGTTCTTC. Protein product: CASCATGTGASGRAWIYNEQFF.

This clone has only a few counts. This rearrangement joins TRBV14 to TRBJ2-7, with a possible D match to TRBD1 (5 bases). V was cut by 8 bases and J by 1 base, with 15 bases left in between. Looked up from germline, CDR1 is SGHDN and CDR2 is FVKESK. The CDR3 contains 14 residues. CDR3 sequence (DNA): TGTGCCAGCGCCCCCGGGTCAGGGTCCTACGAGCAGTACTTC. Its protein product is CASAPGSGSYEQYF.

This clone was observed once. The V call is TRBV19, the J call TRBJ2-5; 8 positions match TRBD1. Trimming took 5 bases from V and 5 from J; bases not matched to a gene: 7. The CDR3 has 14 amino acids. Germline V gives CDR1 LNHDA, CDR2 SQIVND (reference sequence). The CDR3 DNA follows: TGTGCCAGTAGTCCAGGGGGCTCGGTGGAGACCCAGTACTTC. Protein product: CASSPGGSVETQYF.